A selection of T cell receptor beta chains follows, all from one sample in a study of control samples from healthy donors and cancer patients. TCRdb keeps only in-frame clones here, not all; method: immunoSEQ multiplex PCR. The table has fewer than 110,000 clones, around 89% seen once. Sequencing used blood. The receptors originated from a man aged 30 to 45 in good health. Both conserved end residues are part of each CDR3. D genes are given only for firm matches. Part of the rows lack a size; the others show once, few, many or a class for expanded clones.

d_gene	v_gene	j_gene	abundance	CDR3aa	CDR3nt
NA	TRBV19	TRBJ1-4	NA	CASSGGQGEKLFF	TGTGCCAGTAGCGGGGGGCAGGGTGAAAAACTGTTTTTT
NA	TRBV5-1	TRBJ2-2	NA	CASSPVGPSNTGELFF	TGCGCCAGCAGTCCCGTAGGACCCTCGAACACCGGGGAGCTGTTTTTT
NA	TRBV25-1	TRBJ2-5	NA	CASSETPGETQYF	TGTGCCAGCAGTGAGACTCCAGGAGAGACCCAGTACTTC
TRBD2	TRBV5-1	TRBJ2-1	NA	CASSLYLAGGRRNEQFF	TGCGCCAGCAGCCTCTACTTAGCGGGGGGGCGTCGGAATGAGCAGTTCTTC
TRBD1	TRBV7-2	TRBJ2-5	NA	CASSLAYPGQGAGETQYF	TGTGCCAGCAGCTTAGCTTACCCTGGACAGGGGGCAGGAGAGACCCAGTACTTC
TRBD1	TRBV3-1/TRBV3-2	TRBJ1-2	NA	CASSQVKGGPGYTF	TGTGCCAGCAGCCAAGTCAAAGGGGGCCCTGGCTACACCTTC
TRBD1	TRBV5-4	TRBJ1-2	NA	CASSHRDRGSGYTF	TGTGCCAGCAGCCACCGGGACAGGGGTTCTGGCTACACCTTC
TRBD2	TRBV5-1	TRBJ2-1	NA	CASSEAGFPYNEQFF	TGCGCCAGCAGCGAAGCGGGGTTCCCCTACAATGAGCAGTTCTTC
NA	TRBV30	TRBJ2-3	NA	CAWSVGRATDTQYF	TGTGCCTGGAGTGTGGGCAGGGCCACAGATACGCAGTATTTT
NA	TRBV6-1	TRBJ1-1	NA	CASSEFGGGINTEAFF	TGTGCCAGCAGTGAATTTGGGGGCGGAATAAACACTGAAGCTTTCTTT
TRBD1	TRBV7-8	TRBJ1-6	NA	CASSPRTGDNSPLHF	TGTGCCAGCAGCCCTAGGACAGGGGATAATTCACCCCTCCACTTT
NA	TRBV2	TRBJ1-6	NA	CASPEGRDSPLHF	TGTGCCAGCCCGGAGGGCCGAGATTCACCCCTCCACTTT
NA	TRBV24-1	TRBJ2-7	NA	CATSGLGEQYF	TGTGCCACCAGTGGGTTAGGCGAGCAGTACTTC
NA	TRBV6-5	TRBJ2-1	NA	CASSPTNNEQFF	TGTGCCAGCAGCCCCACAAACAATGAGCAGTTCTTC
NA	TRBV28	TRBJ1-3	NA	CASTPPRGYSGNTIYF	TGTGCCAGCACCCCCCCGCGGGGGTACTCTGGAAACACCATATATTTT
NA	TRBV4-1	TRBJ1-3	NA	CASSPVYSGNTIYF	TGCGCCAGCAGCCCAGTTTATTCTGGAAACACCATATATTTT
TRBD2	TRBV19	TRBJ2-6	NA	CASSMKSASGSSGANVLTF	TGTGCCAGTAGTATGAAGTCGGCTAGCGGCTCTTCTGGGGCCAACGTCCTGACTTTC
NA	TRBV9	TRBJ2-1	NA	CASSASKTAGPYNEQFF	TGTGCCAGCAGCGCATCCAAAACGGCCGGACCCTACAATGAGCAGTTCTTC
TRBD1	TRBV28	TRBJ1-2	NA	CASNQPGQGVQGYTF	TGTGCCAGCAACCAGCCGGGACAGGGAGTCCAGGGCTACACCTTC
NA	TRBV19	TRBJ1-3	NA	CASSVGRSGNTIYF	TGTGCCAGTAGTGTCGGAAGGTCTGGAAACACCATATATTTT
TRBD1	TRBV30	TRBJ2-2	NA	CAADRANTGELFF	TGTGCGGCGGACAGGGCGAACACCGGGGAGCTGTTTTTT
NA	TRBV18	TRBJ1-4	once	CASSPTTREKLFF	TGTGCCAGCTCACCTACGACAAGAGAAAAACTGTTTTTT
TRBD1	TRBV10-3	TRBJ2-7	NA	CAISEGDRGGFYEQYF	TGTGCCATCAGTGAGGGGGACAGGGGGGGATTCTACGAGCAGTACTTC
TRBD1	TRBV5-6	TRBJ2-2	NA	CASSSQGANTGELFF	TGTGCCAGCAGCTCCCAGGGGGCGAACACCGGGGAGCTGTTTTTT
NA	TRBV7-7	TRBJ2-2	NA	CASSLDLTSGELFF	TGTGCCAGCAGCTTAGATCTGACTTCCGGGGAGCTGTTTTTT
NA	TRBV9	TRBJ1-1	NA	CASKQRGGNTEAFF	TGTGCCAGCAAGCAAAGAGGGGGGAACACTGAAGCTTTCTTT
NA	TRBV9	TRBJ1-3	NA	CASRVGPISGNTIYF	TGTGCCAGCAGGGTGGGCCCCATCTCTGGAAACACCATATATTTT
TRBD1	TRBV29-1	TRBJ1-1	NA	CSDLDREGTEAFF	TGCAGCGATCTCGACAGGGAAGGCACTGAAGCTTTCTTT
TRBD2	TRBV28	TRBJ2-7	few	CASSLMASGNYEQYF	TGTGCCAGCAGTTTGATGGCTAGCGGGAACTACGAGCAGTACTTC
NA	TRBV5-6	TRBJ2-7	NA	CASSFRDGGSYEQYF	TGTGCCAGCAGCTTCCGGGACGGGGGATCCTACGAGCAGTACTTC